Sequencing of this T cell receptor beta chain was carried out in a study of T cell responses to AZD1222 COVID-19 vaccine. Study findings and constraints: Two AZD1222 administrations were followed by greater Spike-specific TCR breadth and depth.

As concerns this clone: Its antigen is as yet unknown.

Libraries were prepared by immunoSEQ multiplex PCR; TCRdb keeps only in-frame clonotypes and omits some of them. The sample includes around 87,000 clones, more than 80% of them seen just once. Germline CDR1 and CDR2: SGHDN and FVKESK. The V end was cut by 1 base, the J end by 4 bases, with 4 bases between. The CDR3 loop spans 13 amino acids. The clonotype originates from an adult who received the AZD1222 COVID-19 vaccine. V is TRBV14 and J is TRBJ2-2; D call uncertain. The sample was peripheral blood, taken 28 days after the second AZD1222 dose. The CDR3 protein is CASSQVRTGELFF. The DNA of the CDR3 is TGTGCCAGCAGCCAAGTTCGCACCGGGGAGCTGTTTTTT.